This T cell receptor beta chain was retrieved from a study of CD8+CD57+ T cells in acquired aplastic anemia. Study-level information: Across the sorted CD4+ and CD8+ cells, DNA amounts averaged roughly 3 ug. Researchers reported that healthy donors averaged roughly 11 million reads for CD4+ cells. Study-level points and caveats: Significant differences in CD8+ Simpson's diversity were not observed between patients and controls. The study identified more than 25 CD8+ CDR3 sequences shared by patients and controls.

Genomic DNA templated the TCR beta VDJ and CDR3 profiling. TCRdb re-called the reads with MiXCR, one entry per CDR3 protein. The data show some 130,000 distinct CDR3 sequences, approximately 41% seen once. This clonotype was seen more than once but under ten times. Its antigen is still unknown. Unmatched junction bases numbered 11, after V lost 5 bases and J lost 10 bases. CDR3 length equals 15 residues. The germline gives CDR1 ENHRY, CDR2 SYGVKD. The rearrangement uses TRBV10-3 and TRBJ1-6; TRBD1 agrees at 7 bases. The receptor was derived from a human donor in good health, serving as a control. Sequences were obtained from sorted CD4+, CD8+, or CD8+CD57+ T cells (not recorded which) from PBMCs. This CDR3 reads CAISSDREGRSPLHF. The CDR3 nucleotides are TGTGCCATCAGTAGTGACAGGGAGGGACGGTCACCCCTCCACTTT.